One and the same sample provided the 27 T cell receptor beta chains below, sequenced in a study of identical twins (dated by TCRdb to 2016 to 2017). The method was 5' RACE. Sequencing was carried out with an Illumina HiSeq 2000. TCRdb's own reprocessing of the public reads used fastp at Q25 and MiXCR and kept productive beta chains. One record per CDR3 amino acid sequence lists the most common genes and DNA. Present in this sample are 450,000 to 600,000 distinct CDR3 sequences, approximately 20% of which were seen just once. Clones ranked in the top ten supply approximately 0.48% of the sample. These same data were also listed under a study on yellow fever vaccine responses in identical twins.

The sample taken for sequencing was CD4+ T cells sorted from blood. The receptors come from a woman aged 18-29 years in good health.

The chain recombines TRBV24-1 with TRBJ2-2, with TRBD2 matching 8 bases. Germline trimming cut 3 bases from V and 0 bases from J; bases unmatched to any gene: 8. The CDR3 runs to 18 residues. Germline V gene lookup returns CDR1 KGHDR and CDR2 SFDVKD. CDR3 in DNA: TGTGCCACCAGTGATCCGGGGGGGGTCGGATCGAACACCGGGGAGCTGTTTTTT. It yields the protein CATSDPGGVGSNTGELFF.

V is TRBV20-1 and J is TRBJ2-5; 7 bases map to TRBD1. The V and J ends lost 1 base and 7 bases, in that order; junction bases with no gene match: 9. This CDR3 comprises 14 residues. CDR1 and CDR2 from the germline V gene are DFQATT and SNEGSKA (reference sequence). The DNA of the CDR3 is TGCAGTGCTAGAGTGACAGGGCAGGTGGGGACCCAGTACTTC. Encoded protein: CSARVTGQVGTQYF.

In its sample, this clonotype was seen a few times. CDR3 amino acids: CATKQGSGNTIYF. CDR3 bases: TGCGCCACCAAACAGGGATCTGGAAACACCATATATTTT. The genes are TRBV10-2 and TRBJ1-3, with D maybe TRBD1 (6 bases). Germline CDR1 WSHSY, CDR2 SAAADI. The CDR3 sequence is 13 residues long. Trimming shortened V by 10 bases and J by 1 base, and 11 bases separated the two germline ends.

This clonotype was found a few times. The V call is TRBV6-5, the J call TRBJ2-7; no reliable D call. The CDR3 totals 11 residues. V was clipped by 8 bases and J by 6 bases, with 11 bases between them. Germline loops: CDR1 MNHEY, CDR2 SVGAGI. The CDR3 nucleotides are TGTGCCAGCCAAACGGTGAGCGAGCAGTACTTC. Protein sequence: CASQTVSEQYF.

The chain links TRBV29-1 to TRBJ2-5; 9 positions match TRBD1. The J segment lost 5 bases and the V segment lost 4 bases, leaving 8 bases of the junction unmatched. The CDR3 is 14 residues long. Germline V gene lookup returns CDR1 SQVTM and CDR2 ANQGSEA. In DNA form, the CDR3 reads TGCAGCGTTGGTCGGACAGGGGCGTCGGAGACCCAGTACTTC. It translates to CSVGRTGASETQYF.

This clonotype was recorded at least ten times. The V gene is TRBV2, the J gene TRBJ2-1, with D possibly TRBD2 on 6 matching bases. Trimming removed 7 bases from V and 0 bases from J, with 10 bases in between. CDR3 length equals 14 residues. The V gene's germline CDR1 is SNHLY and CDR2 FYNNEI. This CDR3 is CASKGGLSYNEQFF. CDR3 bases: TGTGCCAGCAAGGGAGGCCTCTCCTACAATGAGCAGTTCTTC.

The chain recombines TRBV12-3 or TRBV12-4 with TRBJ2-2, with TRBD2 matching over 9 bases. Losses at the gene ends were 2 bases for V and 3 bases for J; bases not matched to a gene: 16. The CDR3 has 20 amino acids. CDR3 region: CASSLRRLAGPNIDTGELFF. The CDR3 nucleotides are TGTGCCAGCAGTTTAAGGAGGCTAGCGGGGCCAAACATAGACACCGGGGAGCTGTTTTTT.

This clonotype has just a few counts. The rearrangement uses TRBV4-2 and TRBJ2-2; a weak D match, TRBD2 (6 bases). The CDR3 runs 16 residues. V lost 1 base to trimming and J lost 1 base, with 10 bases between them. The germline V gene has CDR1 LGHNA and CDR2 YNFKEQ. In DNA form, the CDR3 reads TGTGCCAGCAGCCAAGTCAACGGGAGGAACACCGGGGAGCTGTTTTTT. It specifies CASSQVNGRNTGELFF.

This sequence joins TRBV5-1 and TRBJ2-5, with a weak D call TRBD2 (6 bases). Germline V gives CDR1 SGHRS, CDR2 YFSETQ. The V end was cut by 4 bases, the J end by 4 bases, with 14 bases between. The CDR3 totals 14 residues. The CDR3 nucleotides are TGCGCCAGCAGCGCGGGAAACCCACTAGAGACCCAGTACTTC. It yields the protein CASSAGNPLETQYF.

This chain uses TRBV20-1 with TRBJ2-2; D not resolved. Trimming removed 6 bases from V and 1 base from J, with 15 bases in between. CDR3 length: 15 amino acids. Germline assignment: CDR1 DFQATT and CDR2 SNEGSKA (reference sequence). CDR3 sequence reads: CSATWAAMNTGELFF. The CDR3 DNA is TGCAGTGCCACTTGGGCAGCAATGAACACCGGGGAGCTGTTTTTT.

V and J are TRBV20-1 and TRBJ2-2, with D perhaps matching TRBD1 (5 bases). Germline loops: CDR1 DFQATT, CDR2 SNEGSKA (reference sequence). The CDR3 has 14 amino acids. CDR3 coding DNA: TGCAGCGTAACTAAGGACACCAACACCGGGGAGCTGTTTTTT. Translation gives CSVTKDTNTGELFF.

V usage is TRBV24-1 and J usage is TRBJ2-3, with D possibly being TRBD1 (6 bases). CDR1 and CDR2 (germline): KGHDR, SFDVKD. V was trimmed by 6 bases and J by 0 bases, leaving 9 bases between them. This CDR3 comprises 14 residues. The CDR3 nucleotides are TGTGCCACCAGTTTGGGACAAAGCACAGATACGCAGTATTTT. Protein: CATSLGQSTDTQYF.

This clonotype was seen at least ten times. The chain recombines TRBV5-1 with TRBJ1-1; D possibly corresponds to TRBD1 (5 bases). CDR1 is SGHRS, CDR2 YFSETQ, per germline. This CDR3 spans 14 amino acids. The V gene lost 4 bases and the J gene lost 5 bases, with 15 bases spanning the gap. The CDR3 DNA follows: TGCGCCAGCAGCGGCGGGACCTACGGGACTGAAGCTTTCTTT. Amino acids: CASSGGTYGTEAFF.

V usage is TRBV6-5 and J usage is TRBJ2-2; D not certain. Per the germline V gene, CDR1 is MNHEY and CDR2 is SVGAGI. CDR3 length equals 15 residues. The ends were cut back, 0 bases at V and 4 bases at J, with 9 bases in the middle. The CDR3: CASSYSAWGTGELFF. In nucleotides, the CDR3 is TGTGCCAGCAGTTACTCGGCCTGGGGCACCGGGGAGCTGTTTTTT.

The rearrangement uses TRBV11-1 and TRBJ2-2; 12 bases match TRBD2. Germline CDR1 reads SGHAT; CDR2 reads FQDESV (reference sequence). V was clipped by 4 bases and J by 5 bases; unmatched bases: 11. The CDR3 covers 18 residues. The CDR3 loop is CASSSPMSSGGVTGELFF. The CDR3 DNA reads TGTGCCAGCAGCTCCCCTATGTCTAGCGGGGGGGTTACCGGGGAGCTGTTTTTT. The variable domain in full, with the rest retrieved from reference TRBV11-1 and TRBJ2-2, is EAEVAQSPRYKITEKSQAVAFWCDPISGHATLYWYRQILGQGPELLVQFQDESVVDDSQLPKDRFSAERLKGVDSTLKIQPAELGDSAMYLCASSSPMSSGGVTGELFFGEGSRLTVL.

The chain's CDR3 is CASSSQDNYGYTF. CDR3 nucleotides: TGCGCCAGCAGCTCCCAAGACAACTATGGCTACACCTTC. V is TRBV5-1 and J is TRBJ1-2; no reliable D call. This CDR3 is built from 13 residues. V was pared by 3 bases and J by 2 bases, with 8 bases between. Germline loops: CDR1 SGHRS, CDR2 YFSETQ.

This clonotype was observed many times. This chain links TRBV12-3 or TRBV12-4 with TRBJ2-1; 7 bases line up with TRBD1. This CDR3 is built from 14 residues. V lost 5 bases and J lost 3; bases outside the gene matches: 4. CDR3 region: CASSIRDSYNEQFF. The CDR3 nucleotides read TGTGCCAGCAGTATCCGGGACAGCTACAATGAGCAGTTCTTC.

The rearrangement uses TRBV5-5 and TRBJ2-2; 7 bases match TRBD1. Looked up from germline, CDR1 is SGHKS and CDR2 is YYEKEE (reference sequence). V dropped 2 bases and J dropped 1; count of bases not matched to a gene: 5. The CDR3 consists of 16 residues. The CDR3 spells CASSFEGARNTGELFF. The CDR3 DNA follows: TGTGCCAGCAGCTTCGAGGGGGCAAGGAACACCGGGGAGCTGTTTTTT.

The chain carries TRBV27 and TRBJ2-4; TRBD2 agrees at 8 bases. The CDR3 runs 18 residues. With 3 bases clipped from V and 6 bases from J, the junction kept 16 bases outside the gene matches. Germline CDR1 MNHEY, CDR2 SMNVEV (reference sequence). This CDR3 is CASSLAPTGGSFGNIQYF. The DNA for the CDR3 is TGTGCCAGCAGTTTGGCCCCCACGGGGGGGTCTTTTGGAAACATTCAGTACTTC.

The chain uses TRBV12-3 or TRBV12-4 and TRBJ2-1; TRBD2 aligns across 10 bases. With 7 bases clipped from V and 7 bases from J, the junction kept 10 bases outside the gene matches. The CDR3 contains 15 residues. CDR3 protein: CASKTTGLANNEQFF. The CDR3 DNA reads as TGTGCCAGCAAAACCACGGGACTAGCGAATAATGAGCAGTTCTTC.

The chain employs TRBV24-1 and TRBJ2-1; D may be TRBD2 (7 bases). The ends were cut back, 5 bases at V and 4 bases at J, with 14 bases in the middle. Looked up from germline, CDR1 is KGHDR and CDR2 is SFDVKD. The CDR3 consists of 15 residues. The CDR3 protein is CATSVIRGGYNEQFF. The DNA for the CDR3 is TGTGCCACCAGTGTTATCAGGGGAGGGTACAATGAGCAGTTCTTC.

The chain uses TRBV6-5 and TRBJ2-7; D possibly corresponds to TRBD2 (6 bases). Germline loops: CDR1 MNHEY, CDR2 SVGAGI. V gave up 0 bases and J gave up 2 bases, with 14 bases separating them. The length of the CDR3 is 16 residues. The CDR3 DNA is TGTGCCAGCAGTTACTCCATTTCCGGGAGTACCTACGAGCAGTACTTC. It specifies CASSYSISGSTYEQYF.

This clonotype was counted between two and nine times. This chain connects TRBV5-1 to TRBJ2-3; 7 bases agree with TRBD1. There are 14 residues in the CDR3. In germline, CDR1 is SGHRS, CDR2 YFSETQ. The V segment lost 0 bases and the J segment 4 bases; nucleotides outside the gene matches: 2. The CDR3 DNA is TGCGCCAGCAGCTTGGGTAGGGGGCCAGATACGCAGTATTTT. The encoded protein is CASSLGRGPDTQYF.

The chain links TRBV12-3 or TRBV12-4 to TRBJ1-2; possible D gene TRBD1, 6 bases. Trimming took off 0 bases at V and 7 bases at J, with 12 bases between the two ends. CDR3 length: 14 amino acids. Written as DNA, the CDR3 is TGTGCCAGCAGTTTAGCCGGAGGGGGTGTTGGCTACACCTTC. Translating gives CASSLAGGGVGYTF.

This clonotype was seen many times. The CDR3 DNA is TGCGCCAGCAGCTTAGCGGCATCCTACGAGCAGTACTTC. Translating gives CASSLAASYEQYF. The J gene is TRBJ2-7, the V gene TRBV5-1; the D gene is possibly TRBD2 (5 bases). Trimming stripped 2 bases from V and 1 base from J, with 7 bases between. The CDR3 contains 13 residues. The germline CDR1 and CDR2 sequences are SGHRS and YFSETQ.

This clonotype was seen only a few times. The chain links TRBV6-5 to TRBJ2-2; 10 nucleotides line up with TRBD2. CDR1 is MNHEY and CDR2 is SVGAGI in the germline V gene. The CDR3 is 18 amino acids. Trimming cost V 1 base and J 2 bases; bases outside gene matches: 7. CDR3 DNA sequence: TGTGCCAGCAGTTACTATCGAGCGGGGGGGTTAAACACCGGGGAGCTGTTTTTT. Translated, it gives CASSYYRAGGLNTGELFF.

This clonotype was recorded once. The CDR3 is CASSLMVGSYNEQFF. The CDR3, as DNA: TGCGCCAGCAGCTTGATGGTAGGCTCCTACAATGAGCAGTTCTTC. The chain is built from TRBV5-1 and TRBJ2-1; D remains unclear. V gave up 1 base and J gave up 0 bases, with 8 bases separating them. Germline CDR1 is SGHRS and CDR2 is YFSETQ. The CDR3 runs 15 residues.